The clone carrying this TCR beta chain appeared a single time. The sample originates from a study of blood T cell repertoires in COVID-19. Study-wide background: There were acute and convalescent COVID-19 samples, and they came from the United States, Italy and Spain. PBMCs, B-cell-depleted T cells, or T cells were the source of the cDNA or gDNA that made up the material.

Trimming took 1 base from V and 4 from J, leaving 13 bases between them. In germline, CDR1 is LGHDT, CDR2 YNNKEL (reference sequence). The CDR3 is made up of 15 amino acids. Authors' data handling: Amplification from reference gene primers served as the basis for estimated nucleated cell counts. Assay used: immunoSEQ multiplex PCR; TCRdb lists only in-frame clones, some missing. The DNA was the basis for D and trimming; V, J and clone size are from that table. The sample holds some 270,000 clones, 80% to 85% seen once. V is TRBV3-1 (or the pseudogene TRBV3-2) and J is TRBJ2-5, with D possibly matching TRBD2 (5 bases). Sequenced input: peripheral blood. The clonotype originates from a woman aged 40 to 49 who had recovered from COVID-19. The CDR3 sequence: CASSQGLQGRETQYF. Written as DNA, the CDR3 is TGTGCCAGCAGCCAAGGACTACAAGGGCGAGAGACCCAGTACTTC.